The 26 T cell receptor beta chains below come from one sample, sequenced in a study of blood T cell repertoires in COVID-19 (dated by TCRdb to 2018 to 2020). The library relied on the immunoSEQ multiplex PCR assay. The table was pulled from immuneACCESS by TCRdb, which kept in-frame rearrangements only. Such tables lose some clones; where checked, under half of the loss comes from unresolved V genes, and the rest has no known cause. The sample table holds roughly 200,000 clones, of which approximately 88% were seen once. The ten largest account for 27% of the sample. Material: peripheral blood. These receptors were obtained from a man in his forties with acute or convalescent COVID-19.

The chain has TRBV2 and TRBJ2-1; 14 nucleotides align to TRBD2. The germline CDR1 and CDR2 sequences are SNHLY and FYNNEI. The CDR3 contains 15 residues. The trim removed 4 bases at V and 8 bases at J, leaving 4 bases unmatched. The CDR3 loop is CASSAGLAGVDEQFF. CDR3 DNA sequence: TGTGCCAGCAGTGCGGGACTAGCGGGAGTTGATGAGCAGTTCTTC.

The rearrangement links TRBV19 to TRBJ1-2; D uncertain. Germline V lookup: CDR1 LNHDA, CDR2 SQIVND (reference sequence). With 7 bases removed from V and 5 bases from J, the gap between germline ends came to 14 bases. This CDR3 is 13 amino acids long. In DNA form, the CDR3 reads TGTGCCAGTATGGGAGGTCTTCTTTATGGCTACACCTTC. The encoded protein is CASMGGLLYGYTF.

The chain employs TRBV19 and TRBJ2-4; D possibly corresponds to TRBD2 (5 bases). The length of the CDR3 is 15 residues. Trimming left V 3 bases short and J 6 bases short, with 15 bases between. Germline V gene lookup returns CDR1 LNHDA and CDR2 SQIVND (reference sequence). This CDR3 reads CASSMVGSRGNIQYF. CDR3 DNA sequence: TGTGCCAGTAGTATGGTAGGGTCCCGGGGAAACATTCAGTACTTC.

The gene calls are TRBV27 and TRBJ2-2; perhaps TRBD1 as D (5 bases). CDR3 length: 16 amino acids. CDR1 and CDR2 from the germline V gene are MNHEY and SMNVEV (reference sequence). Trimming took 5 bases from V and 1 from J, leaving 14 bases between them. CDR3 coding DNA: TGTGCCAGCAGTATTTGGGGCACGGGGAACACCGGGGAGCTGTTTTTT. Its protein is CASSIWGTGNTGELFF.

The J gene is TRBJ2-1, the V gene TRBV11-3, with TRBD2 identical over 12 bases. Trimming at V came to 5 bases and at J to 6 bases, leaving 8 bases not matched to a gene. CDR1 SGHNT and CDR2 YENEEA come from the germline V gene. This CDR3 region has 16 residues. Here the CDR3 reads CASSRALAGGSNEQFF. The CDR3 DNA reads as TGTGCCAGCAGCCGAGCACTAGCGGGGGGATCCAATGAGCAGTTCTTC.

The chain joins TRBV11-2 to TRBJ2-5, with TRBD2 identical over 16 bases. CDR3 size: 17 residues. CDR1 and CDR2 (germline): SGHAT, FQNNGV. V lost 5 bases and J lost 0; bases outside the gene matches: 3. The CDR3 DNA reads as TGTGCCAGCAGCCCGGGGACTAGCGGGAGGGACCAAGAGACCCAGTACTTC. Translating it yields CASSPGTSGRDQETQYF. Full variable domain (remainder filled in from reference TRBV11-2 and TRBJ2-5): EAGVAQSPRYKIIEKRQSVAFWCNPISGHATLYWYQQILGQGPKLLIQFQNNGVVDDSQLPKDRFSAERLKGVDSTLKIQPAKLEDSAVYLCASSPGTSGRDQETQYFGPGTRLLVL.

This clone has just one count. This rearrangement joins TRBV27 to TRBJ2-1; D not certain. The ends were cut back, 3 bases at V and 6 bases at J, with 3 bases in the middle. Per the germline V gene, CDR1 is MNHEY and CDR2 is SMNVEV (reference sequence). The CDR3 sequence is 11 residues long. The CDR3 loop reads CASSFFNEQFF. In DNA form, the CDR3 reads TGTGCCAGCAGTTTCTTCAATGAGCAGTTCTTC.

The genes are TRBV30 and TRBJ1-1, with D tentatively TRBD1 (6 bases). Germline V CDR1 and CDR2: GTSNPN, SVGIG (reference sequence). V was clipped by 1 base and J by 1 base, with 7 bases between them. The CDR3 runs 13 residues. CDR3 loop: CAWSGTENTEAFF. The CDR3 DNA sequence: TGTGCCTGGAGTGGGACAGAGAACACTGAAGCTTTCTTT.

The CDR3 spells CASRAATEAFF. CDR3 nucleotide sequence: TGTGCCAGCAGGGCGGCCACTGAAGCTTTCTTT. The chain links TRBV12-3 or TRBV12-4 to TRBJ1-1; D is undetermined. The CDR3 is made up of 11 amino acids. V was shortened by 6 bases and J by 4 bases, with 6 bases between the two germline ends.

This sequence joins TRBV4-3 and TRBJ1-2, with 12 nucleotides matching TRBD1. In germline, CDR1 is LGHNA, CDR2 YSLEER. J lost 8 bases, V lost 3 bases, and 4 bases had no gene match. The CDR3 has 14 amino acids. The CDR3 DNA reads TGCGCCAGCAGCCAGGGACAGGGGGCCCGCGGCTACACCTTC. This gives the protein CASSQGQGARGYTF.

The chain uses TRBV12-5 and TRBJ2-1; D gene uncertain. CDR3 size: 14 residues. Germline-derived CDR1 and CDR2 are LGHNT and FRNRAP. Deletions cut 6 bases from V and 10 bases from J, with 19 bases between. CDR3: CASGQYGPSGEQFF. The CDR3 DNA sequence: TGTGCTAGTGGCCAATATGGCCCGTCCGGGGAGCAGTTCTTC.

V gene TRBV30 combines with J gene TRBJ2-1, with D tentatively TRBD2 (6 bases). Trimming shortened V by 3 bases and J by 6 bases, and 18 bases separated the two germline ends. Germline V gene lookup returns CDR1 GTSNPN and CDR2 SVGIG (reference sequence). This CDR3 is built from 15 residues. CDR3 protein: CAWRKYGSEVNEQFF. In DNA, the CDR3 is TGTGCCTGGAGGAAATACGGGAGTGAGGTCAATGAGCAGTTCTTC.

This sequence joins TRBV3-1 (or the pseudogene TRBV3-2) and TRBJ1-2; D gene ambiguous. Trimming stripped 1 base from V and 2 bases from J, with 11 bases between. CDR1 is LGHDT, CDR2 YNNKEL, per germline (reference sequence). This CDR3 contains 15 residues. This CDR3 reads CASSQAQSGNYGYTF. Here the CDR3 DNA reads TGTGCCAGCAGCCAAGCTCAGTCCGGGAACTATGGCTACACCTTC.

This clone has only a few counts. In DNA, the CDR3 is TGTGCCAGCAGCGTGACAGGGACGGATTCACCCCTCCACTTT. Translated: CASSVTGTDSPLHF. The V gene is TRBV28, the J gene TRBJ1-6; 7 nucleotides agree with TRBD1. This CDR3 is 14 amino acids long. Germline CDR1 is MDHEN and CDR2 is SYDVKM. The trim removed 6 bases at V and 8 bases at J, leaving 7 bases unmatched.

The V and J genes are TRBV19 and TRBJ1-5; 10 bases align to TRBD1. With 5 bases clipped from V and 1 base from J, the junction kept 2 bases outside the gene matches. The germline V gene has CDR1 LNHDA and CDR2 SQIVND (reference sequence). The CDR3 spans 15 residues. The CDR3 spells CASSPGQGSNQPQHF. In nucleotides, the CDR3 is TGTGCCAGTAGTCCGGGACAGGGGAGCAATCAGCCCCAGCATTTT.

The V and J genes are TRBV7-2 and TRBJ1-6; 7 positions agree with TRBD1. CDR1 is SGHTA and CDR2 is FQGNSA in the germline V gene. Trimming removed 2 bases from V and 7 bases from J; junction bases left unmatched: 5. This CDR3 is built from 15 residues. The CDR3 DNA reads as TGTGCCAGCAGCTTACCTACGGGACAGAATTCACCCCTCCACTTT. This gives the protein CASSLPTGQNSPLHF. Full variable domain (remainder filled in from reference TRBV7-2 and TRBJ1-6): GAGVSQSPSNKVTEKGKDVELRCDPISGHTALYWYRQSLGQGLEFLIYFQGNSAPDKSGLPSDRFSAERTGGSVSTLTIQRTQQEDSAVYLCASSLPTGQNSPLHFGNGTRLTVT.

The chain uses TRBV29-1 and TRBJ1-1; no reliable D call. The germline gives CDR1 SQVTM, CDR2 ANQGSEA. This CDR3 is 11 amino acids long. Trimming stripped 3 bases from V and 5 bases from J, with 7 bases between. CDR3 DNA sequence: TGCAGCGTTGAGGCGGGGACTGAAGCTTTCTTT. Translation: CSVEAGTEAFF. Drawing the rest from reference TRBV29-1 and TRBJ1-1, the complete variable domain is SAVISQKPSRDICQRGTSLTIQCQVDSQVTMMFWYRQQPGQSLTLIATANQGSEATYESGFVIDKFPISRPNLTFSTLTVSNMSPEDSSIYLCSVEAGTEAFFGQGTRLTVV.

The chain employs TRBV7-8 and TRBJ1-2; D uncertain. Germline V gene sequence: CDR1 SGHVS, CDR2 FQNEAQ. Trimming pared 3 bases from V and 4 bases from J, leaving 18 bases between. This CDR3 is 16 amino acids long. The CDR3, as DNA: TGTGCCAGCAGCTTGTCATTGGGAGAGTTTGTCTATGGCTACACCTTC. Protein: CASSLSLGEFVYGYTF.

This clone was found once. The chain combines TRBV9 with TRBJ2-2; D uncertain. This CDR3 region has 13 residues. Trimming pared 4 bases from V and 4 bases from J, leaving 8 bases between. CDR1 SGDLS and CDR2 YYNGEE come from the germline V gene. The CDR3 is CASSPHGTGELFF. The CDR3 DNA sequence: TGTGCCAGCAGCCCCCACGGCACCGGGGAGCTGTTTTTT.

This chain links TRBV9 with TRBJ2-2; weak D call: TRBD2 (5 bases). Germline-derived CDR1 and CDR2 are SGDLS and YYNGEE. The CDR3 loop spans 15 amino acids. Between the trimmed V and J ends, which lost 4 bases and 6 bases, there was a span of 16 bases. Here the CDR3 DNA reads TGTGCCAGCAGCCCCCGGGATTTGCGTTCCGGGGAGCTGTTTTTT. Translation gives CASSPRDLRSGELFF.

Turning to this clone: Other DNA sequences in this specimen translate into the identical CDR3. This chain connects TRBV7-3 to TRBJ1-1, with TRBD1 identical over 8 bases. Germline loops: CDR1 SGHTA, CDR2 FQGTGA. V gave up 4 bases and J gave up 5 bases; unmatched junction bases: 6. This CDR3 comprises 14 residues. Here the CDR3 DNA reads TGTGCCAGCAGCTCTACAGGGGGAGTAACTGAAGCTTTCTTT. Its protein is CASSSTGGVTEAFF.

The CDR3, as DNA: TGTGCCAGCAGTAAGGGACAGATACGCTCTGGAAACACCATATATTTT. Amino acid sequence: CASSKGQIRSGNTIYF. J is TRBJ1-3 and V is TRBV2; 7 positions agree with TRBD1. With 5 bases clipped from V and 0 bases from J, the junction kept 7 bases outside the gene matches. Germline V gives CDR1 SNHLY, CDR2 FYNNEI. CDR3 size: 16 residues.

This chain uses TRBV6-6 with TRBJ1-3; 7 bases align to TRBD1. This CDR3 is 13 amino acids long. V trimming: 9 bases; J trimming: 0 bases; junction bases outside the gene matches: 2. Germline-derived CDR1 and CDR2 are MNHNY and SVGAGI (reference sequence). This CDR3 is CASRQGSGNTIYF. CDR3 DNA: TGTGCCAGTCGACAGGGCTCTGGAAACACCATATATTTT.

The chain links TRBV4-3 to TRBJ1-3, with TRBD1 identical over 8 bases. The CDR3 totals 14 residues. V gave up 4 bases and J gave up 8 bases; unmatched junction bases: 7. CDR1 and CDR2 (germline): LGHNA, YSLEER. The CDR3 DNA reads TGCGCCAGCAGCCCATCCAGGGGGCGGGACACCATATATTTT. Translation: CASSPSRGRDTIYF.

The rearrangement joins TRBV19 to TRBJ1-2; D possibly corresponds to TRBD1 (5 bases). CDR3 length equals 14 residues. Germline V gene data show CDR1 as LNHDA and CDR2 as SQIVND (reference sequence). V was trimmed by 3 bases and J by 4 bases, leaving 12 bases between them. The CDR3 DNA reads as TGTGCCAGTAGTATCTTAGGACAAGTCTATGGCTACACCTTC. This encodes CASSILGQVYGYTF.

The CDR3 DNA follows: TGTGCCAGCAGCAAAGATCGACAGGGACAGAACACTGAAGCTTTCTTT. This translates into CASSKDRQGQNTEAFF. V gene TRBV21-1 combines with J gene TRBJ1-1; no DNA check was done on the table's D call, TRBD1. TRBV21-1 is shown as a pseudogene. The CDR3 contains 16 residues.